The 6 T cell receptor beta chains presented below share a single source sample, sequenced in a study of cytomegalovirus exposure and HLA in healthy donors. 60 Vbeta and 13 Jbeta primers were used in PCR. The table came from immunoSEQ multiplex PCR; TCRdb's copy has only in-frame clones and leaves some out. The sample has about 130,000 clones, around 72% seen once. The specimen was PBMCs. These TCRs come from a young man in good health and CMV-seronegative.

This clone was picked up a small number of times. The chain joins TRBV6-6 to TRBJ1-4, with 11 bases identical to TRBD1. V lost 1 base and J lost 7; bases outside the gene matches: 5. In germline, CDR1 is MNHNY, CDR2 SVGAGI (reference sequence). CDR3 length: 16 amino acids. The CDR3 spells CASSYWTGTGGEKLFF. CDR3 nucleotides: TGTGCCAGCAGTTACTGGACCGGGACAGGGGGTGAAAAACTGTTTTTT.

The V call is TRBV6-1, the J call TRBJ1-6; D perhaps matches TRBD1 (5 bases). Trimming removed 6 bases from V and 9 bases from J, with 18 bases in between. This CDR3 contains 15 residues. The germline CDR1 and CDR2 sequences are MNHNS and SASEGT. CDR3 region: CASRENPGFGSPLHF. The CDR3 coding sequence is TGTGCCAGCAGGGAAAACCCAGGGTTCGGTTCACCCCTCCACTTT.

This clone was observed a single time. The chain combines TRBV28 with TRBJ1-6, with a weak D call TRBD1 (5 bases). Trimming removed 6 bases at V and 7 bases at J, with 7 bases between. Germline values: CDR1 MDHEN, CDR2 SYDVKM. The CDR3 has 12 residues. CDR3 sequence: CASRTENSPLHF. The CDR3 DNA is TGTGCCAGCAGGACAGAGAATTCACCCCTCCACTTT.

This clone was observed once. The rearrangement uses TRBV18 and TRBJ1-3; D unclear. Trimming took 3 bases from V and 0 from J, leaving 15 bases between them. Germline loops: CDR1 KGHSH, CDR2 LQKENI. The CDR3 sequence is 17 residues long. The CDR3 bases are TGTGCCAGCTCACCGTGGGCAGATATCTTCTCTGGAAACACCATATATTTT. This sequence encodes CASSPWADIFSGNTIYF.

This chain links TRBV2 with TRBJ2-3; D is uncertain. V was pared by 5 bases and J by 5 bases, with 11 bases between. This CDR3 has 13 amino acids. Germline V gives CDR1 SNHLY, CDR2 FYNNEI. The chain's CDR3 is CASSLETKDTQYF. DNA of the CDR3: TGTGCCAGCAGTCTAGAAACGAAAGATACGCAGTATTTT.

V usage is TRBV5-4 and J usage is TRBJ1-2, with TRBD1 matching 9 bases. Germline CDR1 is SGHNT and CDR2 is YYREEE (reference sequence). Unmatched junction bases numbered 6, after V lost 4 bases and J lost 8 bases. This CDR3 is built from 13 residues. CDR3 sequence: CASSLTGGEGYTF. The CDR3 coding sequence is TGTGCCAGCAGCCTCACAGGGGGCGAAGGCTACACCTTC.